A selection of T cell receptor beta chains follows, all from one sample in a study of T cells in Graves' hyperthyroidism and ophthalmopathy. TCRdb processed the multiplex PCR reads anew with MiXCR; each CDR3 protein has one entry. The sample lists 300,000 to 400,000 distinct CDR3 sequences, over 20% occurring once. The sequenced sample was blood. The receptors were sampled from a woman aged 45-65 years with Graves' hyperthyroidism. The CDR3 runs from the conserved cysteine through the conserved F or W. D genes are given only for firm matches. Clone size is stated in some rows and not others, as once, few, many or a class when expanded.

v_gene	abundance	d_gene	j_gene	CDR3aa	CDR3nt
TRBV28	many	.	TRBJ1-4	CASSPSPATNEKLFF	TGTGCCAGCAGCCCCTCGCCTGCAACTAATGAAAAACTGTTTTTT
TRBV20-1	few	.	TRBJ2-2	CSAIGTGELFF	TGCAGTGCTATCGGCACCGGGGAGCTGTTTTTT
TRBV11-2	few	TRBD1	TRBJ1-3	CASRPTGGSGNTIYF	TGTGCCAGCAGACCAACAGGGGGTTCAGGAAACACCATATATTTT
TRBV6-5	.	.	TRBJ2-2	CASSYFSGAGELFF	TGTGCCAGCAGTTACTTCTCTGGCGCCGGGGAGCTGTTTTTT
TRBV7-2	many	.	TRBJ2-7	CASSFGRAEQYF	TGTGCCAGCAGCTTCGGACGAGCCGAGCAGTACTTC
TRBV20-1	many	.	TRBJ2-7	CSARDFLAGEQYF	TGCAGTGCTAGAGATTTTCTCGCCGGGGAGCAGTACTTC
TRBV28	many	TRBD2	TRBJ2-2	CASRRSGTNTGELFF	TGTGCCAGCAGGAGAAGCGGGACGAACACCGGGGAGCTGTTTTTT
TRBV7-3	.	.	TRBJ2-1	CASSLSQTSSYNEQFF	TGTGCCAGCAGCTTAAGCCAGACTAGCTCCTACAATGAGCAGTTCTTC
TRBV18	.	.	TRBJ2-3	CASSPPYRGTDTQYF	TGTGCCAGCTCACCACCGTATCGGGGCACAGATACGCAGTATTTT
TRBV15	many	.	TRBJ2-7	CATSRDRGSYEQYF	TGTGCCACCAGCAGAGATCGGGGCTCCTACGAGCAGTACTTC
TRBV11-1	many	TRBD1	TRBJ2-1	CASSPRQGTYEQFF	TGTGCCAGCAGCCCTAGACAGGGAACCTATGAGCAGTTCTTC
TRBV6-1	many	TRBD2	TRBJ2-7	CASSDSLAGYSYEQYF	TGTGCCAGCAGTGACTCACTAGCGGGGTACTCCTACGAGCAGTACTTC
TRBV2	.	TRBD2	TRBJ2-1	CASSEALTSENEQFF	TGTGCCAGCAGTGAAGCGCTTACTAGCGAGAATGAGCAGTTCTTC
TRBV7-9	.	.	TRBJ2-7	CASSFQWSSSYEQYF	TGTGCCAGCAGCTTTCAGTGGTCGAGCTCCTACGAGCAGTACTTC
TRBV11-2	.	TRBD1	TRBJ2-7	CASSRGQGASYEQYF	TGTGCCAGCAGCCGGGGACAGGGGGCATCCTACGAGCAGTACTTC
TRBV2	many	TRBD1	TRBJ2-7	CASRDRGDEQYF	TGTGCCAGCAGAGACAGGGGCGACGAGCAGTACTTC
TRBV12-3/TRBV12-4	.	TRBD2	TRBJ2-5	CASSGGERGAQETQYF	TGTGCCAGCAGTGGGGGGGAGCGGGGGGCTCAAGAGACCCAGTACTTC
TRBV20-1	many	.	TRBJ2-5	CSAASWGEETQYF	TGCAGTGCCGCCTCGTGGGGGGAGGAGACCCAGTACTTC
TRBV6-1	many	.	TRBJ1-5	CASSPQGIRQPQHF	TGTGCCAGCAGTCCTCAGGGAATCAGGCAGCCCCAGCATTTT
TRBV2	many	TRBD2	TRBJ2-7	CASIGTTYEQYF	TGTGCCAGCATCGGGACTACCTACGAGCAGTACTTC
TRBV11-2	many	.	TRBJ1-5	CASSGDLGSNQPQHF	TGTGCCAGCAGCGGGGACCTTGGGAGCAATCAGCCCCAGCATTTT
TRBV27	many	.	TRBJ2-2	CASGGRTGELFF	TGTGCCAGTGGGGGCCGCACCGGGGAGCTGTTTTTT
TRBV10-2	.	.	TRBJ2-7	CASSPGQSNYEQYF	TGCGCCAGCAGCCCCGGACAGTCGAACTACGAGCAGTACTTC
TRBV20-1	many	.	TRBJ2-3	CSHRGRSDTQYF	TGCAGTCACAGAGGCCGGTCGGATACGCAGTATTTT
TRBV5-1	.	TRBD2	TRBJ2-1	CASSGTSGGGSYNEQFF	TGCGCCAGCAGCGGGACTAGCGGGGGAGGCTCCTACAATGAGCAGTTCTTC
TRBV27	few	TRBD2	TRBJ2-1	CASSFSGLPRAYNEQFF	TGTGCCAGCAGTTTTAGCGGGCTACCCAGAGCCTACAATGAGCAGTTCTTC
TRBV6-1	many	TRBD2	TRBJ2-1	CASQIAGGPGNEQFF	TGTGCCAGCCAAATAGCGGGGGGGCCGGGGAATGAGCAGTTCTTC
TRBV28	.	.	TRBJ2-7	CASSFELRVGRAVYEQYF	TGTGCCAGCAGTTTTGAACTACGGGTCGGGCGCGCGGTCTACGAGCAGTACTTC
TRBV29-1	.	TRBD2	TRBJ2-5	CSGLRLAGGPFETQYF	TGCAGCGGCCTTAGACTAGCGGGAGGGCCTTTCGAGACCCAGTACTTC
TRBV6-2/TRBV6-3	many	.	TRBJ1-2	CASLGILGYTF	TGTGCCAGCCTTGGCATCCTTGGCTACACCTTC
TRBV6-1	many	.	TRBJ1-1	CASLSSPGIEAFF	TGTGCCAGTCTATCCTCACCGGGAATCGAAGCTTTCTTT
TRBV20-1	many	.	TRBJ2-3	CSARDSTKSILPDTQYF	TGCAGTGCTAGAGATTCAACAAAATCAATCCTCCCAGATACGCAGTATTTT
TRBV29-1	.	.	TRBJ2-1	CSVDGIGVRSYNEQFF	TGCAGCGTTGACGGGATAGGGGTTCGGTCCTACAATGAGCAGTTCTTC
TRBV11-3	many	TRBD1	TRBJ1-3	CASSLEGGAGNTIYF	TGTGCCAGCAGCTTAGAAGGGGGCGCTGGAAACACCATATATTTT
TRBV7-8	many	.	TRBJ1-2	CASSYGQHYGYTF	TGTGCCAGCAGCTACGGCCAGCACTATGGCTACACCTTC
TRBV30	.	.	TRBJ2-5	CAWQETQYF	TGTGCCTGGCAAGAGACCCAGTACTTC
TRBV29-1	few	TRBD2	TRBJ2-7	CSVGWTSNEQYF	TGCAGCGTTGGATGGACTAGTAACGAGCAGTACTTC
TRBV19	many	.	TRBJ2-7	CASSIGQRSEQYF	TGTGCCAGTAGTATAGGACAGAGGTCGGAGCAGTACTTC
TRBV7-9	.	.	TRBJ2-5	CASSFYICSAAGTPKETQYF	.
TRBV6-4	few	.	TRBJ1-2	CASSAQRGGYGYTF	TGTGCCAGCAGTGCCCAACGGGGAGGGTATGGCTACACCTTC
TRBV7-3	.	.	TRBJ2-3	CASSLQGGGVGDTQYF	TGTGCCAGCAGCTTACAAGGGGGGGGGGTTGGAGATACGCAGTATTTT
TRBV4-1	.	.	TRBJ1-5	CASSQARDTFPQHF	TGCGCCAGCAGCCAAGCGCGGGACACCTTCCCCCAGCATTTT
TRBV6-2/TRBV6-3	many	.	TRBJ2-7	CASSYGGRGSYEQYF	TGTGCCAGCAGTTACGGGGGCAGGGGATCCTACGAGCAGTACTTC
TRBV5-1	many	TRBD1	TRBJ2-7	CASSDGTGRTYEQYF	TGCGCCAGCAGCGACGGGACAGGACGAACCTACGAGCAGTACTTC
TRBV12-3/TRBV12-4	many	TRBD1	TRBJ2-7	CASSKTGTGTYEQYF	TGTGCCAGCAGTAAAACCGGGACAGGGACCTACGAGCAGTACTTC
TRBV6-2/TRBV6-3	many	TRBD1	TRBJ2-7	CASSWDTGGAFYEQYF	TGTGCCAGCAGTTGGGATACAGGGGGCGCGTTTTACGAGCAGTACTTC
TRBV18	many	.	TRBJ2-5	CASSPIQAGETQYF	TGTGCCAGCTCGCCTATCCAAGCGGGAGAGACCCAGTACTTC
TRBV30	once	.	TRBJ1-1	CAWNREGRMAEAFF	TGTGCCTGGAATAGGGAGGGGCGAATGGCTGAAGCTTTCTTT
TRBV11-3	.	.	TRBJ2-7	CASSLEQEDEQYF	TGTGCCAGCAGCTTAGAACAGGAGGACGAGCAGTACTTC
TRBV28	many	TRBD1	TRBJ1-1	CASSPGQGRNTEAFF	TGTGCCAGCAGTCCCGGACAGGGAAGGAACACTGAAGCTTTCTTT
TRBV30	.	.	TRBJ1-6	CAWRTGPGNSPLHF	TGTGCCTGGAGAACGGGCCCTGGGAATTCACCCCTCCACTTT
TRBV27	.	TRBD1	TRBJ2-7	CAIRTGGGKQYF	TGTGCCATCAGGACAGGGGGCGGCAAGCAGTACTTC